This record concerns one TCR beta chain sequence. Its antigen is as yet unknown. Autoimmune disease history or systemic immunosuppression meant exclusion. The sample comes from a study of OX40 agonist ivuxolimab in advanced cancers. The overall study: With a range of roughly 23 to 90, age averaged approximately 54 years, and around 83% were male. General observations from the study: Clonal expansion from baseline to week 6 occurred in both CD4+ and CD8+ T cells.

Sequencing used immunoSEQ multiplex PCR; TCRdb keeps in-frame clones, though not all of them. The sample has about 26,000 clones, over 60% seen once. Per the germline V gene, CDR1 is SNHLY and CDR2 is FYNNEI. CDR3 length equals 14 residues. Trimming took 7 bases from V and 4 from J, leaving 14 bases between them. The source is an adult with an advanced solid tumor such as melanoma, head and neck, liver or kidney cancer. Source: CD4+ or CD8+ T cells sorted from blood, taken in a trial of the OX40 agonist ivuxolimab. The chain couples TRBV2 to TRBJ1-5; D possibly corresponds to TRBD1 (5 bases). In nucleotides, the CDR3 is TGTGCCAGCACTGGGACGGGGGGGAATCAGCCCCAGCATTTT. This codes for CASTGTGGNQPQHF.